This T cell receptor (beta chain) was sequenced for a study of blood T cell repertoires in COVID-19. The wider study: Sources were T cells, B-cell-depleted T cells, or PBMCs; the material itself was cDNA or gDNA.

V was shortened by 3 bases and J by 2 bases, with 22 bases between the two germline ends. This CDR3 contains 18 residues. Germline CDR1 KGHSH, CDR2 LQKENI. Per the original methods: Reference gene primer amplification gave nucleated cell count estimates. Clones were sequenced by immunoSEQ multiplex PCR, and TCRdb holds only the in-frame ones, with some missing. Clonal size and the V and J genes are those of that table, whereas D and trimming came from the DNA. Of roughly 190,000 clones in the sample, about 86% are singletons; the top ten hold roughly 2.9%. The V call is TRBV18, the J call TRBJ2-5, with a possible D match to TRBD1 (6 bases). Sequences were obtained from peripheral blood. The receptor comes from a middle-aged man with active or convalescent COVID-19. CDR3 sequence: CASSPQSDSTYFQETQYF. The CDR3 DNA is TGTGCCAGCTCACCTCAGTCGGACAGCACTTACTTTCAAGAGACCCAGTACTTC.